The clone carrying this T cell receptor (beta chain) was observed many times. The data were taken from a study of Graves' ophthalmopathy and Graves' hyperthyroidism. Orbital computed tomography, together with clinical symptoms, serum thyroxine, TRAb and thyroid ultrasound, was used for diagnosis. V lost 0 bases and J lost 1, with 16 bases in between. This CDR3 contains 17 residues. Germline CDR1 is SQVTM and CDR2 is ANQGSEA. The study amplified TCR beta CDR3 regions using RNA transcripts. After a first-round RT-PCR with HTBI primers, a second-round multiplex PCR was run. TCRdb re-called the multiplex PCR reads with MiXCR, one entry per CDR3 protein. The sample shows around 1,200,000 distinct CDR3 sequences, around a third of them seen only once.

Sequenced input: peripheral blood or thyroid tissue (not recorded which). The sequence came from an adult man with Graves' hyperthyroidism. V and J are TRBV29-1 and TRBJ1-3; no clear D gene. In DNA form, the CDR3 reads TGCAGCGTTGAAGATCTTACAGATTACTCTTCTGGAAACACCATATATTTT. Protein: CSVEDLTDYSSGNTIYF.